This passage covers 10 T cell receptor beta chains from one sample sequenced in a study of cytomegalovirus exposure and HLA in healthy donors. PCR involved 60 Vbeta and 13 Jbeta primers. Sequencing used immunoSEQ multiplex PCR; TCRdb keeps in-frame clones, though not all of them. The sample has about 130,000 clones, 8% to 9.5% seen once; the top ten hold 5% to 7%. The source material was PBMCs. The source is a man aged 35-49 years in good health and CMV-seronegative.

This clone was counted between two and nine times. The chain carries TRBV7-2 and TRBJ1-2; D perhaps matches TRBD1 (6 bases). Deletions cut 5 bases from V and 2 bases from J, with 15 bases between. The CDR3 spans 15 residues. CDR1 SGHTA and CDR2 FQGNSA come from the germline V gene. CDR3 amino acids: CASSPTRGTNYGYTF. CDR3 coding DNA: TGTGCCAGCAGCCCAACTAGGGGGACGAACTATGGCTACACCTTC. Complete variable domain (other parts from reference TRBV7-2 and TRBJ1-2): GAGVSQSPSNKVTEKGKDVELRCDPISGHTALYWYRQSLGQGLEFLIYFQGNSAPDKSGLPSDRFSAERTGGSVSTLTIQRTQQEDSAVYLCASSPTRGTNYGYTFGSGTRLTVV.

The V and J genes are TRBV29-1 and TRBJ1-2, with D maybe TRBD1 (5 bases). Trimming cost V 3 bases and J 8 bases, with 13 bases left between them. The CDR3 is made up of 12 amino acids. CDR1 is SQVTM, CDR2 ANQGSEA, per germline. Here the CDR3 DNA reads TGCAGCGTTGAGCGGCAGGGCTCGGGCTACACCTTC. This gives the protein CSVERQGSGYTF.

The chain is built from TRBV5-6 and TRBJ1-2; D remains ambiguous. The germline gives CDR1 SGHDT, CDR2 YYEEEE. Trimming shortened V by 3 bases and J by 8 bases, and 8 bases separated the two germline ends. There are 11 residues in the CDR3. CDR3 nucleotides: TGTGCCAGCAGCTCCCCGGGGGGCTACACCTTC. The encoded protein is CASSSPGGYTF.

The rearrangement uses TRBV19 and TRBJ1-5; 8 positions agree with TRBD1. CDR3 length: 14 residues. Trimming took 4 bases from V and 4 from J; bases not matched to a gene: 3. Germline V gene lookup returns CDR1 LNHDA and CDR2 SQIVND (reference sequence). The CDR3 coding sequence is TGTGCCAGTAGTACAGGACAGGGAAATCAGCCCCAGCATTTT. Amino acids: CASSTGQGNQPQHF.

The chain has TRBV4-1 and TRBJ2-2; possible D gene TRBD1, 5 bases. This CDR3 is 16 amino acids long. Trimming left V 4 bases short and J 1 base short, with 13 bases between. Germline V gene data show CDR1 as MGHRA and CDR2 as YSYEKL. CDR3 nucleotides: TGCGCCAGCAGCCCTTTGGGGCAGGGGAACACCGGGGAGCTGTTTTTT. This sequence encodes CASSPLGQGNTGELFF.

This chain uses TRBV5-1 with TRBJ2-5; TRBD2 might be the D (5 bases). Trimming cost V 0 bases and J 5 bases, with 8 bases left between them. The germline CDR1 and CDR2 sequences are SGHRS and YFSETQ. This CDR3 contains 13 residues. The CDR3 nucleotides read TGCGCCAGCAGCTTGGTTAGGGAGGAGACCCAGTACTTC. Its translation is CASSLVREETQYF.

This chain links TRBV7-9 with TRBJ1-1, with D unresolved. CDR1 and CDR2 from the germline V gene are SEHNR and FQNEAQ (reference sequence). V was cut by 0 bases and J by 0 bases, with 14 bases left in between. The CDR3 sequence is 17 residues long. CDR3 in DNA: TGTGCCAGCAGCTTAGCCTCGGCCGGACTGATGAACACTGAAGCTTTCTTT. It yields the protein CASSLASAGLMNTEAFF.

This clone was counted only a few times. The genes are TRBV4-3 and TRBJ1-1; D might be TRBD1 (5 bases). CDR1 is LGHNA and CDR2 is YSLEER in the germline V gene. This CDR3 comprises 14 residues. V was trimmed by 5 bases and J by 1 base, leaving 11 bases between them. In DNA, the CDR3 is TGCGCCAGCAGCGAAAGAAGGGGGAACACTGAAGCTTTCTTT. Protein: CASSERRGNTEAFF.

This clone was seen only a few times. V usage is TRBV4-3 and J usage is TRBJ2-7; 8 bases line up with TRBD1. This CDR3 region has 14 residues. Trimming removed 5 bases from V and 4 bases from J; junction bases left unmatched: 7. Germline lookup yields CDR1 LGHNA and CDR2 YSLEER. CDR3: CASSFRTGKYEQYF. DNA for the CDR3: TGCGCCAGCAGCTTTCGGACAGGGAAGTACGAGCAGTACTTC.

The V gene is TRBV6-5, the J gene TRBJ1-2; a possible D gene is TRBD1 (6 bases). The V gene lost 9 bases and the J gene lost 4 bases, with 12 bases spanning the gap. The CDR3 extends over 12 amino acids. Germline V CDR1 and CDR2: MNHEY, SVGAGI. CDR3 nucleotides: TGTGCCAGTCGGGGGGCAGGCTATGGCTACACCTTC. It codes for CASRGAGYGYTF.